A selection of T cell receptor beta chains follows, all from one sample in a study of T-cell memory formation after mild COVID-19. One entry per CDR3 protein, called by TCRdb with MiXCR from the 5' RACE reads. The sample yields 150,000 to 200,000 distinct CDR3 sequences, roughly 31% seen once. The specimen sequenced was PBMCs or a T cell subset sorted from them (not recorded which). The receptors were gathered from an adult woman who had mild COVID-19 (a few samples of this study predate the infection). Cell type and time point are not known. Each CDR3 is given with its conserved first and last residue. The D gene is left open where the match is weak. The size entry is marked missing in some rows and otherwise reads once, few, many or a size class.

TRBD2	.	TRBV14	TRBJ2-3	CASSQAASGSPDTQYF	TGTGCCAGCAGCCAAGCGGCTAGCGGGAGCCCAGATACGCAGTATTTT
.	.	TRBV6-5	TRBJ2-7	CASSYGQGIEQYF	TGTGCCAGCAGTTACGGCCAGGGGATTGAGCAGTACTTC
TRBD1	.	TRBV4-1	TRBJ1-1	CASSQDPGQGNEAFF	TGCGCCAGCAGCCAAGATCCGGGACAGGGCAATGAAGCTTTCTTT
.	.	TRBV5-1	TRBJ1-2	CASARDTDYGYTF	TGCGCCAGCGCACGGGACACGGACTATGGCTACACCTTC
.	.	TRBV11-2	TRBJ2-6	CASSKRLAPGANVLTF	TGTGCCAGCAGCAAGAGATTAGCCCCTGGGGCCAACGTCCTGACTTTC
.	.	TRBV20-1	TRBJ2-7	CSARDRGRGTYEQYF	TGCAGTGCTAGAGATCGGGGCAGGGGAACTTACGAGCAGTACTTC
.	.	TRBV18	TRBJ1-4	CASSSNEKLFF	TGTGCCAGCTCATCGAATGAAAAACTGTTTTTT
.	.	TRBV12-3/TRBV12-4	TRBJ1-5	CASSFRGDQPQHF	TGTGCCAGCAGTTTCAGGGGAGATCAGCCCCAGCATTTT
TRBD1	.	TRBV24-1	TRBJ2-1	CATTPGTVGLPVTDNEQFF	TGTGCCACCACCCCCGGGACAGTCGGTTTACCAGTTACCGACAATGAGCAGTTCTTC
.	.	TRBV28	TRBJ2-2	CASSSIGHPSTGELFF	TGTGCCAGCAGTTCGATAGGACATCCTTCGACCGGGGAGCTGTTTTTT
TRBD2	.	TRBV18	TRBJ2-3	CASSPPGLAGGTDTQYF	TGTGCCAGCTCACCACCGGGACTAGCGGGAGGCACAGATACGCAGTATTTT
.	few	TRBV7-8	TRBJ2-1	CASSLQVRDHHNEQFF	TGTGCCAGCAGCCTCCAAGTCCGGGACCATCACAATGAGCAGTTCTTC
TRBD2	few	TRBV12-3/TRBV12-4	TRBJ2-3	CASSPVGGSVTDTQYF	TGTGCCAGCAGCCCCGTGGGGGGGAGTGTTACAGATACGCAGTATTTT
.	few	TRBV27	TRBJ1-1	CASSHRENTEAFF	TGTGCCAGCAGCCACAGGGAGAACACTGAAGCTTTCTTT
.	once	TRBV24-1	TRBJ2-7	CATSDSRTTSYEQYF	TGTGCCACCAGTGATTCCAGGACAACCTCCTACGAGCAGTACTTC
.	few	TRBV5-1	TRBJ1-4	CASSDNVDEKLFF	TGCGCCAGCTCGGACAACGTCGATGAAAAACTGTTTTTT
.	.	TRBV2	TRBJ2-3	CASRRLSDTQYF	TGTGCAAGCAGGCGTCTCTCAGATACGCAGTATTTT
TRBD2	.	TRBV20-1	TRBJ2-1	CSARGLAGGPHNEQFF	TGCAGTGCTAGGGGACTAGCGGGGGGGCCGCACAATGAGCAGTTCTTC
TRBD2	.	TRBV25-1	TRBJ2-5	CAGGASGSETQYF	TGTGCCGGCGGGGCTAGCGGGAGTGAGACCCAGTACTTC
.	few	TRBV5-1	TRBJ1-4	CASSLEAGALDEKLFF	TGCGCCAGCAGCTTGGAGGCAGGGGCCCTGGATGAAAAACTGTTTTTT
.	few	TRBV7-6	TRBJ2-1	CASSPYQGNEQFF	TGTGCCAGCAGCCCCTACCAGGGTAATGAGCAGTTCTTC
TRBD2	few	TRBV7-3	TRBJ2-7	CASSRGGEWSYEQYF	TGTGCCAGCAGCCGCGGGGGAGAATGGTCCTACGAGCAGTACTTC
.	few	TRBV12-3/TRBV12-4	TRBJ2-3	CASRSSLVAPQYF	TGTGCCAGCAGGTCCTCTCTAGTAGCGCCGCAGTATTTT
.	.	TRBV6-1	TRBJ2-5	CASKEHRSWETQYF	TGTGCCAGCAAAGAGCACAGATCCTGGGAGACCCAGTACTTC
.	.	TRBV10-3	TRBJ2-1	CAISWGTYNEQFF	TGTGCCATCAGCTGGGGCACCTACAATGAGCAGTTCTTC
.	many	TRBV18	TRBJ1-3	CASSEYSGNTIYF	TGTGCCAGCTCGGAGTACTCTGGAAACACCATATATTTT
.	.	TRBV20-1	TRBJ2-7	CSARDLSYEQYF	TGCAGTGCTAGGGACCTTTCCTACGAGCAGTACTTC
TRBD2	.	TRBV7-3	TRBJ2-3	CASSSKGLGGDTQYF	TGTGCCAGCAGCTCAAAGGGACTAGGAGGGGATACGCAGTATTTT
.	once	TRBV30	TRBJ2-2	CAWSVTVANTGELFF	TGTGCCTGGAGTGTAACCGTAGCGAACACCGGGGAGCTGTTTTTT
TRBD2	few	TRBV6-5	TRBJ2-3	CASSYFVPGGSLTDTQYF	TGTGCCAGCAGTTACTTTGTTCCAGGCGGGAGTCTTACAGATACGCAGTATTTT
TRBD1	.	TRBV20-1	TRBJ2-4	CSAQGVRDRRTKNIQYF	TGCAGTGCTCAGGGGGTCCGGGACAGGAGAACAAAAAACATTCAGTACTTC
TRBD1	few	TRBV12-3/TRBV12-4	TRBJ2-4	CASSPGGAKNIQYF	TGTGCCAGCAGTCCAGGGGGAGCCAAAAACATTCAGTACTTC
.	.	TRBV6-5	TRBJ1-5	CASSYSGVGSNQPQHF	TGTGCCAGCAGTTACTCGGGGGTAGGTAGCAATCAGCCCCAGCATTTT
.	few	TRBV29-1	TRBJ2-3	CSVAPTDTQYF	TGCAGCGTAGCTCCCACAGATACGCAGTATTTT
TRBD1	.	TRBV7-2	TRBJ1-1	CASRRDRAPTEAFF	TGTGCCAGCAGACGTGACAGGGCGCCCACTGAAGCTTTCTTT
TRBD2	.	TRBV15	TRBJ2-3	CATSRVPPAVAGLNTQYF	TGTGCCACCAGCAGAGTCCCCCCGGCGGTAGCGGGACTTAATACGCAGTATTTT
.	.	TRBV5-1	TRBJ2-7	CASSLEVSGEQYF	TGCGCCAGCAGCTTGGAAGTTTCGGGCGAGCAGTACTTC
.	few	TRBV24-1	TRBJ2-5	CATSDQGETQYF	TGTGCCACCAGTGATCAGGGGGAGACCCAGTACTTC
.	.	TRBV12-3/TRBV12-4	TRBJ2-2	CASSLTGTTGELFF	TGTGCCAGCAGTCTAACAGGGACGACCGGGGAGCTGTTTTTT
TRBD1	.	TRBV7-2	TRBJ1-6	CASSARTGGSSYNSPLHF	TGTGCCAGCAGCGCCAGGACAGGGGGTAGCTCCTATAATTCACCCCTCCACTTT
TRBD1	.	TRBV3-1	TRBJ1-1	CASSPSGQGNTEAFF	TGTGCCAGCAGCCCCAGTGGACAGGGGAACACTGAAGCTTTCTTT
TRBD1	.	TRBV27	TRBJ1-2	CASSHGTGGPGYTF	TGTGCCAGCAGTCACGGGACAGGGGGCCCTGGCTACACCTTC
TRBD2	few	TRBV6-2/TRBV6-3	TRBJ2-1	CASSRTSGSSEQFF	TGTGCCAGCAGCCGGACTAGCGGGAGTAGTGAGCAGTTCTTC
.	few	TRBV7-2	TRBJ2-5	CASSLDFKVYF	TGTGCCAGCAGCTTAGACTTCAAGGTTTACTTC
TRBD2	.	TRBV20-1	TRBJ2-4	CSAPIAGGANIQYF	TGCAGTGCTCCAATAGCGGGAGGGGCGAACATTCAGTACTTC
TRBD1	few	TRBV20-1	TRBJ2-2	CSAARGQGGELFF	TGCAGTGCTGCTCGGGGACAGGGAGGGGAGCTGTTTTTT
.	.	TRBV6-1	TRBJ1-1	CASSGQSGDAEAFF	TGTGCCAGCAGTGGACAATCTGGTGACGCTGAAGCTTTCTTT
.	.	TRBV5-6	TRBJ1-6	CASSSPRAPRSSYNSPLHF	TGTGCCAGCAGCTCTCCCCGGGCCCCCAGGAGCTCCTATAATTCACCCCTCCACTTT
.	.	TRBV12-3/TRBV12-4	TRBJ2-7	CAIAQGLEQYF	TGTGCCATCGCACAGGGATTGGAGCAGTACTTC
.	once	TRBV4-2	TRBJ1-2	CASSPQRTENYGYTF	TGTGCCAGCAGCCCGCAACGGACAGAAAACTATGGCTACACCTTC
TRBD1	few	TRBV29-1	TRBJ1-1	CSVGRQGNTEAFF	TGCAGCGTTGGAAGACAGGGGAACACTGAAGCTTTCTTT
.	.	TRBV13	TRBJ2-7	CASSLFSGTGEQYF	TGTGCCAGCAGCTTATTTTCTGGGACGGGGGAGCAGTACTTC